Presented here are 21 T cell receptor beta chains from one specimen sequenced in a study of T cell clonality in common variable immunodeficiency. Sequenced by immunoSEQ multiplex PCR; TCRdb stores in-frame clones only, minus some. The data show about 35,000 clones, with none appearing a single time. Sequenced: peripheral blood mononuclear cells. These receptors originate from a person aged 18 to 70 in good health.

The table lists this clone with many counts. The CDR3 end lies 3 residues beyond the end of the read and is filled in from the germline J gene. V usage is TRBV5-1 and J usage is TRBJ1-5; TRBD1 agrees at 11 bases. V gave up 4 bases and J gave up 5 bases; unmatched junction bases: 2. The germline gives CDR1 SGHRS, CDR2 YFSETQ. This CDR3 region has 14 residues. Partial CDR3 DNA: TGCGCCAGCAGCCGGACAGGGGGCGATCAGCCC. It yields the protein CASSRTGGDQP. The CDR3 reads in full as CASSRTGGDQPQHF. The whole variable domain, filled in from reference TRBV5-1 and TRBJ1-5, reads KAGVTQTPRYLIKTRGQQVTLSCSPISGHRSVSWYQQTPGQGLQFLFEYFSETQRNKGNFPGRFSGRQFSNSRSEMNVSTLELGDSALYLCASSRTGGDQPQHFGDGTRLSIL.

This clone was picked up many times. The CDR3 extends 3 residues past the end of the read, so its final part is completed from the germline J gene. J is TRBJ1-5 and V is TRBV19, with D maybe TRBD1 (6 bases). The CDR3 runs to 16 residues. Between the trimmed V and J ends, which lost 2 bases and 2 bases, there was a span of 13 bases. The germline gives CDR1 LNHDA, CDR2 SQIVND (reference sequence). CDR3 DNA, as far as it was read: TGTGCCAGTAGTATACGGACAGAGTCGGGCAATCAGCCC. It is translated as CASSIRTESGNQP. The entire CDR3 reads CASSIRTESGNQPQHF.

There are many counts of this clone. Coverage ceases 3 residues before the CDR3 finishes, and the germline J gene fills in the end. The V gene is TRBV19, the J gene TRBJ2-1, with 13 bases matching TRBD2. The CDR3 loop spans 17 amino acids. V dropped 0 bases and J dropped 7; count of bases not matched to a gene: 6. The germline V gene has CDR1 LNHDA and CDR2 SQIVND (reference sequence). The CDR3 protein is CASSIESSTSGRNEQFF. The CDR3 bases that were read are TGTGCCAGTAGTATAGAAAGTTCGACTAGCGGGAGGAATGAG. Together with reference TRBV19 and TRBJ2-1, the CDR3 gives the full variable domain: DGGITQSPKYLFRKEGQNVTLSCEQNLNHDAMYWYRQDPGQGLRLIYYSQIVNDFQKGDIAEGYSVSREKKESFPLTVTSAQKNPTAFYLCASSIESSTSGRNEQFFGPGTRLTVL.

This clone was seen a handful of times. The read falls 3 residues short of the CDR3 end, and the missing part is taken from the germline J gene. The chain couples TRBV19 to TRBJ2-3; 10 positions agree with TRBD2. The CDR3 consists of 18 residues. Per germline, CDR1 LNHDA and CDR2 SQIVND (reference sequence). V lost 3 bases, J lost 0 bases, and 9 bases stayed unmatched. The CDR3 sequence: CASSISAGLATSTDTQYF. The sequenced part of the CDR3 DNA is TGTGCCAGTAGTATCTCCGCGGGACTAGCGACTAGCACAGATACG.

This clone was seen ten or more times. The missing CDR3 end, 3 residues past where the read stops, is filled in from the germline J gene. V is TRBV28 and J is TRBJ2-1; 12 positions match TRBD2. Looked up from germline, CDR1 is MDHEN and CDR2 is SYDVKM. This CDR3 contains 18 residues. Losses at the gene ends were 3 bases for V and 6 bases for J; bases not matched to a gene: 12. The CDR3 protein is CASSLGKGTSGSSNEQFF. Partial CDR3 DNA: TGTGCCAGCAGTTTGGGTAAGGGGACTAGCGGGTCTTCCAATGAG.

Turning to this clone: A read error may be the cause here, since a much bigger clone is one base away. The read gets to within 3 residues of the CDR3 end, and the germline J gene fills in the rest. Other DNA sequences within the sample encode an identical CDR3. The V and J genes are TRBV6-1 and TRBJ1-3; tentative D call: TRBD1 (5 bases). Germline CDR1 MNHNS, CDR2 SASEGT. This CDR3 is built from 17 residues. The CDR3 DNA, read in part, is TGTGCCAGCAGTGAAGCGCTTCTGAGCAGGGCTGGAAACACA. This encodes CASSEALLSRAGNT. The CDR3 as a whole reads CASSEALLSRAGNTIYF.

The table lists this clone with many counts. The CDR3 end lies 3 residues beyond the end of the read and is filled in from the germline J gene. The chain recombines TRBV30 with TRBJ2-4; D is unclear. Germline V CDR1 and CDR2: GTSNPN, SVGIG (reference sequence). V was shortened by 0 bases and J by 4 bases, with 7 bases between the two germline ends. The CDR3 is made up of 13 amino acids. CDR3 in amino acids: CAWSVNGKNIQYF. CDR3 DNA, as far as it was read: TGTGCCTGGAGTGTCAACGGTAAAAACATT.

The sample holds many counts of this clone. The read falls 3 residues short of the CDR3 end, and the missing part is taken from the germline J gene. The J gene is TRBJ1-5, the V gene TRBV6-2 or TRBV6-3, with D maybe TRBD1 (5 bases). This CDR3 contains 14 residues. Trimming pared 5 bases from V and 4 bases from J, leaving 12 bases between. CDR1 is MNHEY, CDR2 SVGEGT, per germline. Incomplete CDR3 DNA: TGTGCCAGCAGTCAAGGGACTGGGAATCAGCCC. This encodes CASSQGTGNQP. The whole CDR3 protein reads CASSQGTGNQPQHF.

This clone was seen ten or more times. The CDR3 end falls 3 residues outside the read, so it is completed with the germline J gene. The chain carries TRBV20-1 and TRBJ2-3; D call uncertain. This CDR3 has 10 amino acids. Germline V gene data show CDR1 as DFQATT and CDR2 as SNEGSKA (reference sequence). Trimming took 3 bases from V and 6 from J, leaving 4 bases between them. The DNA read from the CDR3 is TGCAGTGCTAGCAGGGATACG. Protein sequence: CSASRDT. In full, the CDR3 reads CSASRDTQYF.

This clone was picked up a small number of times. The junction shows a germline mismatch at one end, possibly a read error. The read stops 3 residues short of the end of the CDR3; the missing end is completed from the germline J gene. The same CDR3 can be traced to other DNA sequences in this sample. This chain links TRBV20-1 with TRBJ1-3; perhaps TRBD1 as D (6 bases). The CDR3 is 14 amino acids. Germline CDR1 and CDR2: DFQATT and SNEGSKA (reference sequence). The CDR3 bases that were read are TGCAGTGCTAAGGGACATCTCTCTGGAAACACA. Translation gives CSAKGHLSGNT. In full, the CDR3 reads CSAKGHLSGNTIYF.

Ten or more counts support this clone. The read stops 3 residues short of the end of the CDR3; the missing end is completed from the germline J gene. The chain carries TRBV18 and TRBJ2-4; 10 bases agree with TRBD1. Germline assignment: CDR1 KGHSH and CDR2 LQKENI. The junction had 7 bases not matched to a gene; V was cut back by 6 bases and J by 8 bases. The CDR3 spans 14 residues. CDR3 DNA (partial): TGTGCCAGCTCGTTCCGGGACAGGGGTGACATT. Encoded protein: CASSFRDRGDI. The entire CDR3 sequence reads CASSFRDRGDIQYF. The full variable domain, completed using reference TRBV18 and TRBJ2-4, is NAGVMQNPRHLVRRRGQEARLRCSPMKGHSHVYWYRQLPEEGLKFMVYLQKENIIDESGMPKERFSAEFPKEGPSILRIQQVVRGDSAAYFCASSFRDRGDIQYFGAGTRLSVL.

This clone was seen many times. The read halts 3 residues ahead of the CDR3 end, with the missing end drawn from the germline J gene. The gene calls are TRBV6-2 or TRBV6-3 and TRBJ2-1; D is uncertain. The CDR3 contains 11 residues. CDR1 MNHEY and CDR2 SVGEGT come from the germline V gene. Trimming removed 6 bases from V and 4 bases from J, with 4 bases in between. CDR3 residues: CASRQYNEQFF. CDR3 bases read: TGTGCCAGCAGACAATACAATGAG.

In this sample, this clone turned up many times. The CDR3 is cut off 3 residues early in the read; its end comes from the germline J gene. This chain links TRBV20-1 with TRBJ2-5; 8 bases fit TRBD2. The CDR3 spans 13 residues. The V gene's germline CDR1 is DFQATT and CDR2 SNEGSKA (reference sequence). V shed 6 bases and J 5 bases; nucleotides not matched to a gene: 8. The covered CDR3 bases are TGCAGTGCCCCAGCGGGAGAGGTTGAGACC. Translation gives CSAPAGEVET. The whole CDR3 sequence is CSAPAGEVETQYF.

This clone was seen a handful of times. The sequenced part of the CDR3 DNA is TGTGCCAGCAGTGAAGGGGCGAGAAATGAAAAA. Its protein is CASSEGARNEK. The whole CDR3 is CASSEGARNEKLFF. This sequence joins TRBV2 and TRBJ1-4, with D unclear. The read halts 3 residues ahead of the CDR3 end, with the missing end drawn from the germline J gene. Germline V gene data show CDR1 as SNHLY and CDR2 as FYNNEI. V lost 1 base and J lost 5, with 8 bases in between. This CDR3 spans 14 amino acids.

This clone was seen only a few times. The read falls 3 residues short of the CDR3 end, and the missing part is taken from the germline J gene. J is TRBJ1-2 and V is TRBV7-9, with 9 bases fitting TRBD1. Per the germline V gene, CDR1 is SEHNR and CDR2 is FQNEAQ (reference sequence). CDR3 length: 14 amino acids. The CDR3 protein is CASSLRDRENIYTF. The CDR3 bases that were read are TGTGCCAGCAGTCTGAGGGACAGGGAAAACATC.

This clone has at least ten counts. The observed sequence ends 3 residues before the CDR3 terminus, with the missing tail filled in from the germline J gene. This chain joins TRBV12-3 or TRBV12-4 and TRBJ2-7; 12 bases fit TRBD2. The CDR3 has 15 amino acids. The V segment lost 7 bases and the J segment 4 bases; nucleotides outside the gene matches: 8. The CDR3 bases that were read are TGTGCCAGCACCTCACAGACTAGCGGGAGTTACGAG. The encoded protein is CASTSQTSGSYE. The whole CDR3 reads CASTSQTSGSYEQYF.

Ten or more counts support this clone. From the germline J gene comes the end of the CDR3, since the read stops 3 residues before it. The chain couples TRBV19 to TRBJ2-3; D gene ambiguous. This CDR3 contains 16 residues. CDR1 and CDR2 (germline): LNHDA, SQIVND (reference sequence). Trimming stripped 1 base from V and 0 bases from J, with 11 bases between. The CDR3 loop is CASSIVYSFSTDTQYF. CDR3 bases read: TGTGCCAGTAGTATAGTATACTCGTTTAGCACAGATACG.

Note on this clone: The sequenced fragment ends 3 residues before the CDR3 boundary, so the rest is inferred from the germline J gene. The chain combines TRBV30 with TRBJ2-3, with TRBD2 as a possible D gene (5 bases). This CDR3 is 19 amino acids long. Germline assignment: CDR1 GTSNPN and CDR2 SVGIG (reference sequence). CDR3 bases read: TGTGCCTGGAACTCGGGGTGGGGAGAGGGCCGCACCAACCAAGAGACG. Protein product: CAWNSGWGEGRTNQET. The whole CDR3 sequence reads CAWNSGWGEGRTNQETQYF.

In its sample, this clone was seen many times. The read halts 3 residues ahead of the CDR3 end, with the missing end drawn from the germline J gene. The V gene is TRBV5-5, the J gene TRBJ1-2; D is unclear. The CDR3 has 13 residues. Deletions cut 4 bases from V and 0 bases from J, with 7 bases between. CDR1 and CDR2 from the germline V gene are SGHKS and YYEKEE (reference sequence). The part of the CDR3 DNA that was read is TGTGCCAGCAGCCCCCAGGCTAACTATGGC. This sequence encodes CASSPQANYG. The CDR3 reads in full as CASSPQANYGYTF.

This clone was detected many times. The CDR3 end is not reached by the read, which stops 3 residues before it; the germline J gene fills it in. This chain links TRBV5-4 with TRBJ1-1; TRBD1 matches at 8 bases. The V segment lost 4 bases and the J segment 5 bases; nucleotides outside the gene matches: 10. This CDR3 is 15 amino acids long. CDR1 is SGHNT, CDR2 YYREEE, per germline (reference sequence). CDR3 DNA (partial): TGTGCCAGCAGCCCTGACAGGGGTACTGGGACTGAA. Its translation is CASSPDRGTGTE. The whole CDR3 protein is CASSPDRGTGTEAFF. The whole variable domain, remainder taken from reference TRBV5-4 and TRBJ1-1, is ETGVTQSPTHLIKTRGQQVTLRCSSQSGHNTVSWYQQALGQGPQFIFQYYREEENGRGNFPPRFSGLQFPNYSSELNVNALELDDSALYLCASSPDRGTGTEAFFGQGTRLTVV.

There are a few counts of this clone. The CDR3 end is not reached by the read, which stops 3 residues before it; the germline J gene fills it in. The chain uses TRBV6-4 and TRBJ1-5; D gene unclear. Germline-derived CDR1 and CDR2 are MRHNA and SNTAGT. V was clipped by 2 bases and J by 7 bases, with 21 bases between them. This CDR3 has 17 amino acids. The DNA read from the CDR3 is TGTGCCAGCAGTGACCTATCGCGGTCGCCTTTTTGGCAGCCC. Translating it yields CASSDLSRSPFWQP. The entire CDR3 reads CASSDLSRSPFWQPQHF.